A single sample gave rise to the 2 T cell receptor beta chains below, sequenced in a study of blood T cells in healthy people across ages. The second PCR ran about 6 to 12 cycles with a sample-barcoded 5' primer and J-beta primers. TCRdb reprocessed the 5' RACE reads via MiXCR and lists one record per CDR3 protein. The sample holds nearly 800,000 distinct CDR3 sequences, approximately 25% seen once. These data also featured in a second study, about T cells of mothers and their children.

Material: blood. These receptors came from a boy aged 5 to 17 in good health.

The CDR3 DNA follows: TGTGCCAGCAGCCAACTAGCGGGAGGGGAAAATGAGCAGTTCTTC. Translating it yields CASSQLAGGENEQFF. The J gene is TRBJ2-1, the V gene TRBV3-1, with 12 bases lining up with TRBD2. Germline V gene lookup returns CDR1 LGHDT and CDR2 YNNKEL (reference sequence). With 2 bases clipped from V and 7 bases from J, the junction kept 3 bases outside the gene matches. The length of the CDR3 is 15 residues.

Notes on this clonotype: An end of the junction differs from the germline gene, which may be a read error. The chain combines TRBV6-1 with TRBJ1-1; D is perhaps TRBD1 (6 bases). The CDR3 totals 13 residues. Germline-derived CDR1 and CDR2 are MNHNS and SASEGT. Written as DNA, the CDR3 is TGCGCCAGCAGTGAAGAGGAGGGGCAGGGGGCTTTCTTT. It specifies CASSEEEGQGAFF.